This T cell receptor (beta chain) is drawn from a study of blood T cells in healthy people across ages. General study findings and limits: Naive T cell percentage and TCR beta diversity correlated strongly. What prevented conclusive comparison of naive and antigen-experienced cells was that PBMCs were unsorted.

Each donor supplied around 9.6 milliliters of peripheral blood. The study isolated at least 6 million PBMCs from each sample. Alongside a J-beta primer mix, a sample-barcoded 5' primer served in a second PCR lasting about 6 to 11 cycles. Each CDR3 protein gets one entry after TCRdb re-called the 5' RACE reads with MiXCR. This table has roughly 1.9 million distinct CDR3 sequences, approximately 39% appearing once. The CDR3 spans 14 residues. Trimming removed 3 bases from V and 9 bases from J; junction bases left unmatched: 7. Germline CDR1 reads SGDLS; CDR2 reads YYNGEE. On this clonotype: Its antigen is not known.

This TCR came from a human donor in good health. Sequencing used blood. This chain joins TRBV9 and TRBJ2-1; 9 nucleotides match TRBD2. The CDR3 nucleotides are TGTGCCAGCAGCGGAGCGTTGACTAGCGGTGAGCAGTTCTTC. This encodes CASSGALTSGEQFF.